The 24 T cell receptor beta chains in this list originate from one sample, sequenced in a study of somatic mutations in cytotoxic T cells in rheumatoid arthritis. Profiling relied on immunoSEQ multiplex PCR, and the TCRdb table lists in-frame clones only, not all of them. The top ten hold around 11% of the sample, which has about 23,000 clones, around 75% seen once. The sequenced sample consisted of CD8+ T cells sorted from blood. The receptors originated from an adult with rheumatoid arthritis.

Note on this clone: A single base separates this from a much larger clone, so it may be a read error. Different DNA sequences within this sample yield the same CDR3. This rearrangement joins TRBV6-5 to TRBJ2-7; weak D call: TRBD1 (6 bases). CDR1 is MNHEY and CDR2 is SVGAGI in the germline V gene. The CDR3 is 14 amino acids. CDR3 in amino acids: CASSYFQGTDEQYF. In nucleotides, the CDR3 is TGTGCTAGCAGTTACTTTCAGGGGACGGACGAGCAGTACTTC.

The chain employs TRBV4-3 and TRBJ2-5, with D possibly TRBD1 on 6 matching bases. CDR3 length equals 14 residues. Trimming took 4 bases from V and 0 from J, leaving 9 bases between them. Germline CDR1 LGHNA, CDR2 YSLEER. This CDR3 reads CASSLRQDQETQYF. The CDR3 region has the DNA TGCGCCAGCAGCCTAAGACAGGACCAAGAGACCCAGTACTTC.

This clone is a singleton in its sample. The chain uses TRBV19 and TRBJ1-1; no definite D call. The CDR3 extends over 15 amino acids. Trimming took off 3 bases at V and 1 base at J, with 12 bases between the two ends. In germline, CDR1 is LNHDA, CDR2 SQIVND (reference sequence). The CDR3 is CASSIVLWENTEAFF. In DNA form, the CDR3 reads TGTGCCAGTAGTATCGTCTTATGGGAGAACACTGAAGCTTTCTTT.

V gene TRBV11-3 combines with J gene TRBJ1-1; D is perhaps TRBD1 (6 bases). The CDR3 length is 15 residues. V was cut by 4 bases and J by 3 bases, with 15 bases left in between. The germline CDR1 and CDR2 sequences are SGHNT and YENEEA. The CDR3 sequence is CASSWGAGGDTEAFF. The CDR3 coding sequence is TGTGCCAGCAGCTGGGGGGCCGGGGGGGACACTGAAGCTTTCTTT.

The V and J genes are TRBV4-2 and TRBJ2-4, with D perhaps matching TRBD1 (5 bases). The CDR3 is 13 amino acids. The V gene lost 0 bases and the J gene lost 9 bases, with 9 bases spanning the gap. The V gene's germline CDR1 is LGHNA and CDR2 YNFKEQ. CDR3 bases: TGTGCCAGCAGCCAAGATCATAGGGGCATTCAGTACTTC. It encodes CASSQDHRGIQYF.

The chain links TRBV5-1 to TRBJ1-2; D is uncertain. The germline gives CDR1 SGHRS, CDR2 YFSETQ. CDR3 length equals 13 residues. Trimming took off 1 base at V and 4 bases at J, with 8 bases between the two ends. The CDR3, as DNA: TGCGCCAGCAGCTTGAAGGGAGCCTATGGCTACACCTTC. Protein product: CASSLKGAYGYTF.

The rearrangement uses TRBV4-3 and TRBJ2-2; D is tentatively TRBD1 or TRBD2 (5 bases each). CDR3 size: 15 residues. Germline values: CDR1 LGHNA, CDR2 YSLEER. Trimming removed 4 bases from V and 6 bases from J, with 15 bases in between. CDR3 amino acids: CASSPGPLNAGELFF. The CDR3 DNA sequence: TGCGCCAGCAGCCCGGGACCCCTAAACGCCGGGGAGCTGTTTTTT.

This clone was detected only once. CDR3 DNA sequence: TGCGCCAGCAGCCAAGAACCCGACAGGGCTAACTATGGCTACACCTTC. Protein product: CASSQEPDRANYGYTF. The chain uses TRBV4-1 and TRBJ1-2; 7 bases align to TRBD1. Germline assignment: CDR1 MGHRA and CDR2 YSYEKL. The CDR3 is made up of 16 amino acids. With V trimmed by 0 bases and J by 0 bases, 4 bases remained unmatched.

This chain connects TRBV12-5 to TRBJ1-2; D unclear. The CDR3 is 17 amino acids. The germline V and J ends were trimmed by 3 bases and 0 bases, with 17 bases remaining between them. In germline, CDR1 is LGHNT, CDR2 FRNRAP. The DNA for the CDR3 is TGTGCTAGTGGTTTCATTGTACGAGGGCGAGCTAACTATGGCTACACCTTC. Encoded protein: CASGFIVRGRANYGYTF.

V and J are TRBV25-1 and TRBJ2-2; D is unclear. Germline-derived CDR1 and CDR2 are MGHDK and SYGVNS. The CDR3 length is 14 residues. V was pared by 5 bases and J by 5 bases, with 12 bases between. The CDR3 sequence is CASSPRMRTGELFF. CDR3 DNA: TGTGCCAGCAGTCCGCGAATGAGGACCGGGGAGCTGTTTTTT. Looking up the rest from reference TRBV25-1 and TRBJ2-2 gives the full variable domain: EADIYQTPRYLVIGTGKKITLECSQTMGHDKMYWYQQDPGMELHLIHYSYGVNSTEKGDLSSESTVSRIRTEHFPLTLESARPSHTSQYLCASSPRMRTGELFFGEGSRLTVL.

The rearrangement uses TRBV5-1 and TRBJ1-1, with D perhaps matching TRBD1 (5 bases). Trimming shortened V by 4 bases and J by 1 base, and 20 bases separated the two germline ends. Germline CDR1 and CDR2: SGHRS and YFSETQ. CDR3 length: 17 residues. The DNA for the CDR3 is TGCGCCAGCAGCCCCCCTGCAGGGCATTATGAGAACACTGAAGCTTTCTTT. This codes for CASSPPAGHYENTEAFF.

V and J are TRBV2 and TRBJ1-2; 9 bases match TRBD1. After removal of 7 bases from V and 3 bases from J, the junction contained 9 bases not matched to a gene. The germline V gene has CDR1 SNHLY and CDR2 FYNNEI. The CDR3 loop spans 15 amino acids. CDR3 region: CASKGTGLRYYGYTF. CDR3 nucleotide sequence: TGTGCCAGCAAAGGGACAGGGCTTCGATACTATGGCTACACCTTC.

The rearrangement links TRBV9 to TRBJ1-1; D possibly corresponds to TRBD1 (6 bases). Germline V gene data show CDR1 as SGDLS and CDR2 as YYNGEE. Trimming took off 1 base at V and 3 bases at J, with 13 bases between the two ends. The CDR3 covers 15 residues. CDR3 amino acids: CASSVSGAPDTEAFF. In DNA form, the CDR3 reads TGTGCCAGCAGCGTATCGGGGGCGCCGGACACTGAAGCTTTCTTT.

This clone has more than one count but fewer than ten. The gene calls are TRBV25-1 and TRBJ2-2; tentative D call: TRBD2 (6 bases). The CDR3 covers 15 residues. Germline V CDR1 and CDR2: MGHDK, SYGVNS. The V and J ends lost 6 bases and 10 bases respectively, with 21 bases between them. CDR3 in amino acids: CASSRELVRPAELFF. CDR3 sequence (DNA): TGTGCCAGCAGCCGGGAGTTGGTGAGGCCCGCGGAGCTGTTTTTT.

A note on this clone: The junction differs from germline at one of its ends, possibly a read error. The chain combines TRBV7-7 with TRBJ2-1; perhaps TRBD1 as D (5 bases). The CDR3 runs to 18 residues. CDR1 and CDR2 from the germline V gene are SSHAT and FNYEAQ (reference sequence). CDR3: CASSLYVPDTRSYNEQFF. The CDR3 nucleotides read TGTGCTAGCAGCTTATACGTCCCGGACACAAGATCTTACAATGAGCAGTTCTTC. Together with reference TRBV7-7 and TRBJ2-1, the CDR3 gives the full variable domain: GAGVSQSPRYKVTKRGQDVTLRCDPISSHATLYWYQQALGQGPEFLTYFNYEAQPDKSGLPSDRFSAERPEGSISTLTIQRTEQRDSAMYRCASSLYVPDTRSYNEQFFGPGTRLTVL.

The V call is TRBV6-1, the J call TRBJ2-1; no firm D call. The CDR3 runs 15 residues. Germline V lookup: CDR1 MNHNS, CDR2 SASEGT. V shed 2 bases and J shed 0 bases, with 8 bases lying between them. The CDR3 DNA reads TGTGCCAGCAGTGAAAACATGGGCTCCTACAATGAGCAGTTCTTC. Its translation: CASSENMGSYNEQFF.

The chain employs TRBV19 and TRBJ1-3; possibly TRBD1 for D (6 bases). Trimming removed 3 bases from V and 2 bases from J, with 11 bases in between. The CDR3 is 15 residues long. CDR1 and CDR2 from the germline V gene are LNHDA and SQIVND (reference sequence). CDR3 DNA: TGTGCCAGTAGTATGGGTCAGGGGACTGGAAACACCATATATTTT. This codes for CASSMGQGTGNTIYF.

The rearrangement joins TRBV6-5 to TRBJ2-6; D call uncertain. The CDR3 has 14 residues. Germline V gene sequence: CDR1 MNHEY, CDR2 SVGAGI. The V and J ends lost 0 bases and 1 base respectively, with 1 base between them. CDR3 in DNA: TGTGCCAGCAGTTACTCTTCTGGGGCCAACGTCCTGACTTTC. The encoded protein is CASSYSSGANVLTF.

This chain connects TRBV6-6 to TRBJ1-1, with TRBD1 as a possible D gene (5 bases). V lost 5 bases, J lost 4 bases, and 17 bases lay in between. The CDR3 consists of 15 residues. The germline gives CDR1 MNHNY, CDR2 SVGAGI (reference sequence). CDR3 nucleotides: TGTGCCAGCAGTCGGCCTAGGGGATTCGGCACTGAAGCTTTCTTT. Encoded protein: CASSRPRGFGTEAFF.

This clone was detected a few times. The chain has TRBV7-8 and TRBJ2-2; a possible D gene is TRBD1 (6 bases). The CDR3 has 16 residues. V was shortened by 3 bases and J by 6 bases, with 17 bases between the two germline ends. CDR1 and CDR2 from the germline V gene are SGHVS and FQNEAQ. CDR3 residues: CASSFLETQGAGELFF. DNA of the CDR3: TGTGCCAGCAGCTTTTTGGAAACACAGGGAGCCGGGGAGCTGTTTTTT.

This clone was seen a handful of times. In DNA form, the CDR3 reads TGCAGCGTGGCCGGGGGTCCGGGGCTCTACAATGAGCAGTTCTTC. This codes for CSVAGGPGLYNEQFF. This chain links TRBV29-1 with TRBJ2-1; weak D call: TRBD2 (6 bases). Looked up from germline, CDR1 is SQVTM and CDR2 is ANQGSEA. V lost 6 bases to trimming and J lost 3 bases, with 18 bases between them. The CDR3 loop spans 15 amino acids.

This clone has only a few counts. This chain connects TRBV5-4 to TRBJ2-2, with 12 bases identical to TRBD2. The CDR3 is 19 residues long. V gave up 3 bases and J gave up 6 bases; unmatched junction bases: 15. CDR1 and CDR2 from the germline V gene are SGHNT and YYREEE (reference sequence). CDR3 in DNA: TGTGCCAGCAGCTGGCCTTCTGCGACTAGCGGGAGAGGATCCGGGGAGCTGTTTTTT. This gives the protein CASSWPSATSGRGSGELFF.

The J gene is TRBJ1-2, the V gene TRBV5-1, with 11 nucleotides matching TRBD1. Germline CDR1 SGHRS, CDR2 YFSETQ. V dropped 4 bases and J dropped 8; count of bases not matched to a gene: 7. The CDR3 covers 14 residues. The CDR3 loop reads CASSLTGQGGGYTF. CDR3 sequence (DNA): TGCGCCAGCAGCCTGACGGGACAGGGGGGCGGCTACACCTTC. The complete variable domain, with remaining parts taken from reference TRBV5-1 and TRBJ1-2, reads KAGVTQTPRYLIKTRGQQVTLSCSPISGHRSVSWYQQTPGQGLQFLFEYFSETQRNKGNFPGRFSGRQFSNSRSEMNVSTLELGDSALYLCASSLTGQGGGYTFGSGTRLTVV.

This clone was detected only once. V is TRBV6-4 and J is TRBJ2-1; 13 bases line up with TRBD2. V trimming: 5 bases; J trimming: 8 bases; junction bases outside the gene matches: 3. Germline V lookup: CDR1 MRHNA, CDR2 SNTAGT. The CDR3 spans 14 residues. Written as DNA, the CDR3 is TGTGCCAGCAGTTCCGGACTAGCGGGAGATGAGCAGTTCTTC. This encodes CASSSGLAGDEQFF.